This T cell receptor (beta chain) was recorded in a study of blood T cell repertoires in COVID-19. Repertoires were generated with immunoSEQ multiplex PCR, while TCRdb's copy carries only in-frame clones and drops some. The table records some 150,000 clones, 90% of them present only once. The CDR3 is made up of 14 amino acids. Germline lookup yields CDR1 SGHRS and CDR2 YFSETQ. Trimming cost V 6 bases and J 5 bases, with 14 bases left between them. This chain joins TRBV5-1 and TRBJ2-2; a weak D match, TRBD1 (5 bases). Specimen: peripheral blood. The sequence was collected from a woman of 80 years or more with acute or convalescent COVID-19. The CDR3 DNA sequence: TGCGCCAGCAATCCTCAGGGTTGGACCGGGGAGCTGTTTTTT. Encoded protein: CASNPQGWTGELFF.